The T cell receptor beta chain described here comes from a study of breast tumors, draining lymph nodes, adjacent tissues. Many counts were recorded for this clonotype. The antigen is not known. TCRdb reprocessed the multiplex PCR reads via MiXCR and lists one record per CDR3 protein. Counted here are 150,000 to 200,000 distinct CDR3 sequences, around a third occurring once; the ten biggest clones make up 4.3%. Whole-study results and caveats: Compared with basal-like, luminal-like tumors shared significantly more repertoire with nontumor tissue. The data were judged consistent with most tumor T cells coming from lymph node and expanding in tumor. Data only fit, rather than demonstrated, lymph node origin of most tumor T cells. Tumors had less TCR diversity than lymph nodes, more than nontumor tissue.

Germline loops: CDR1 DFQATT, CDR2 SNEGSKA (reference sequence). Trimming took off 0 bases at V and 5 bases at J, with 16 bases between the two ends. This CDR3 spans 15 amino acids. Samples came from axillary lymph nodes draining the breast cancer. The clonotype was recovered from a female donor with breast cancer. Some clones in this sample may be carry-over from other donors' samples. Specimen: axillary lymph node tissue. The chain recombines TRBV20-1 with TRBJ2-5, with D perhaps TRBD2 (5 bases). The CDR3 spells CSARDPGKGKETQYF. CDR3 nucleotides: TGCAGTGCTAGAGATCCCGGGAAGGGCAAGGAGACCCAGTACTTC.